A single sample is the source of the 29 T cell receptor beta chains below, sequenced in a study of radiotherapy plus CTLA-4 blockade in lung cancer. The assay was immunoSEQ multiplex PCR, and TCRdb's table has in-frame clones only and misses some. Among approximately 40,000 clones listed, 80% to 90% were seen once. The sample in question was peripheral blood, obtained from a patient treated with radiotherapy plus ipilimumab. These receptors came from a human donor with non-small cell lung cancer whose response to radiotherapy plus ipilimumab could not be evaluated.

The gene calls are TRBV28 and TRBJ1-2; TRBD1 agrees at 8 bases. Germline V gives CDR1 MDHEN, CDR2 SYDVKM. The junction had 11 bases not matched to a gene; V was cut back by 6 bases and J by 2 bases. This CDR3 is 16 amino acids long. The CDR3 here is CASRPGQEISNYGYTF. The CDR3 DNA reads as TGTGCCAGCAGGCCGGGACAGGAGATTTCAAACTATGGCTACACCTTC.

The CDR3 DNA sequence: TGTGCCAGCAGTGACAGGCAGCCCCAGCATTTT. Protein product: CASSDRQPQHF. The chain employs TRBV6-6 and TRBJ1-5; tentatively, D is TRBD1 (6 bases). Germline V gene sequence: CDR1 MNHNY, CDR2 SVGAGI (reference sequence). The CDR3 contains 11 residues. The V and J ends lost 5 bases and 7 bases respectively, with 6 bases between them.

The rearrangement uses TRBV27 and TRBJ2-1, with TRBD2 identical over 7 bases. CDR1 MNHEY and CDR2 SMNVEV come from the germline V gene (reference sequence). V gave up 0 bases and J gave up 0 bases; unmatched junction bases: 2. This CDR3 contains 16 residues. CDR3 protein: CASSLSGGSSYNEQFF. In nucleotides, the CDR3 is TGTGCCAGCAGTTTATCCGGCGGGAGCTCCTACAATGAGCAGTTCTTC.

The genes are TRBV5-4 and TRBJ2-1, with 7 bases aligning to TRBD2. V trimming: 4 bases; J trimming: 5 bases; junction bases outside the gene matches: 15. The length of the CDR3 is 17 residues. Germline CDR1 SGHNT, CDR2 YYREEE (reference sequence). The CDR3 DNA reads TGTGCCAGCAGCAGGACCGGGGGGTTGGCCGGAGACAATGAGCAGTTCTTC. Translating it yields CASSRTGGLAGDNEQFF.

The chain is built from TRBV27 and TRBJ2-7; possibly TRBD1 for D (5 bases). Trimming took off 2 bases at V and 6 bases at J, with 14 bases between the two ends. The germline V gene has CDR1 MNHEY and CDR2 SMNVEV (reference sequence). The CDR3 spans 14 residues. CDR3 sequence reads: CASSLAQGVGEQYF. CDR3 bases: TGTGCCAGCAGTTTAGCTCAAGGGGTTGGCGAGCAGTACTTC.

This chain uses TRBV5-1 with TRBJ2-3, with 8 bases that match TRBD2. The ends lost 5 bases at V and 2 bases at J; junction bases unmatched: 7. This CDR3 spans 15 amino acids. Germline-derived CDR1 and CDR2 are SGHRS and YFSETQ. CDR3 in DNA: TGCGCCAGCAGGGTAGCGGGGCTTATCACAGATACGCAGTATTTT. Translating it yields CASRVAGLITDTQYF.

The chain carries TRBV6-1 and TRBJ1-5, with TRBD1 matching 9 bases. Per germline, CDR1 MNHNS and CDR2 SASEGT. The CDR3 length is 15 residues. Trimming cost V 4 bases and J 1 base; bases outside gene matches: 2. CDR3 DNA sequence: TGTGCCAGCAGTGTGGGACAGGGAAGCAATCAGCCCCAGCATTTT. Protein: CASSVGQGSNQPQHF.

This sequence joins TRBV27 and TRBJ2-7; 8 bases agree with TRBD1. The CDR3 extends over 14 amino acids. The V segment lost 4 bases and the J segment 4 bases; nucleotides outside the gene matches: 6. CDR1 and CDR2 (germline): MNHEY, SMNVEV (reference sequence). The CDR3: CASSWSGGLYEQYF. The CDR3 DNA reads TGTGCCAGCAGTTGGTCAGGGGGCTTGTACGAGCAGTACTTC.

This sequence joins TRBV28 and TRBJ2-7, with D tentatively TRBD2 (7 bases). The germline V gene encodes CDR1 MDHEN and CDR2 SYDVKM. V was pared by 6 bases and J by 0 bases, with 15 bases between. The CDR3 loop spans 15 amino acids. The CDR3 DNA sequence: TGTGCCAGCAGCCCCGGGGGGCGGGCCTCCTACGAGCAGTACTTC. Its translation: CASSPGGRASYEQYF.

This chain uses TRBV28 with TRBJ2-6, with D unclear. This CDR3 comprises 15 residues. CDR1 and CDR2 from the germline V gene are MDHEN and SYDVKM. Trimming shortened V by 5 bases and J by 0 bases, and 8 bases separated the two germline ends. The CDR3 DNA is TGTGCCAGCAGTCTCCAGTACTCTGGGGCCAACGTCCTGACTTTC. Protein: CASSLQYSGANVLTF.

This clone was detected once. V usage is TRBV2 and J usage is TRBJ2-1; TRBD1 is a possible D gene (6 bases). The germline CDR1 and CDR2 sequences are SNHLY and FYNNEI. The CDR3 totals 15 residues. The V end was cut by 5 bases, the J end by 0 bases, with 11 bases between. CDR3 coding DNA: TGTGCCAGCAGTCCCGGACAGAACTCCTACAATGAGCAGTTCTTC. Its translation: CASSPGQNSYNEQFF. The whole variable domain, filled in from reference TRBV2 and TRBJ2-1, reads EPEVTQTPSHQVTQMGQEVILRCVPISNHLYFYWYRQILGQKVEFLVSFYNNEISEKSEIFDDQFSVERPDGSNFTLKIRSTKLEDSAMYFCASSPGQNSYNEQFFGPGTRLTVL.

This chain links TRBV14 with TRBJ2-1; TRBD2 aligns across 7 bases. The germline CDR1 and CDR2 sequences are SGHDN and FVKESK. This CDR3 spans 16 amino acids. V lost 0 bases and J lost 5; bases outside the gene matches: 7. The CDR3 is CASSQDVAGFDNEQFF. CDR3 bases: TGTGCCAGCAGCCAAGACGTAGCGGGTTTCGACAATGAGCAGTTCTTC. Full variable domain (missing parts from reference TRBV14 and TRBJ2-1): EAGVTQFPSHSVIEKGQTVTLRCDPISGHDNLYWYRRVMGKEIKFLLHFVKESKQDESGMPNNRFLAERTGGTYSTLKVQPAELEDSGVYFCASSQDVAGFDNEQFFGPGTRLTVL.

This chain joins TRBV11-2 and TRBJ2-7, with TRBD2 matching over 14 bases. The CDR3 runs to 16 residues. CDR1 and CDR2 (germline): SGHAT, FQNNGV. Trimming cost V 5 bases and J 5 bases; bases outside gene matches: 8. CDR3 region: CASSPSGLAGVNEQYF. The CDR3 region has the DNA TGTGCCAGCAGCCCGTCGGGACTAGCGGGAGTGAACGAGCAGTACTTC. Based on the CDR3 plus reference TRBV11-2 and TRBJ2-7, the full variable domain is EAGVAQSPRYKIIEKRQSVAFWCNPISGHATLYWYQQILGQGPKLLIQFQNNGVVDDSQLPKDRFSAERLKGVDSTLKIQPAKLEDSAVYLCASSPSGLAGVNEQYFGPGTRLTVT.

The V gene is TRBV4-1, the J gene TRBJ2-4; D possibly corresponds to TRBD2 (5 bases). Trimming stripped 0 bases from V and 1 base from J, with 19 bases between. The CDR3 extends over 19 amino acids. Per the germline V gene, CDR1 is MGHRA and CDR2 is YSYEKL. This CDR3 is CASSQDTNPRWRAKNIQYF. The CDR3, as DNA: TGCGCCAGCAGCCAAGATACGAACCCAAGGTGGAGGGCCAAAAACATTCAGTACTTC.

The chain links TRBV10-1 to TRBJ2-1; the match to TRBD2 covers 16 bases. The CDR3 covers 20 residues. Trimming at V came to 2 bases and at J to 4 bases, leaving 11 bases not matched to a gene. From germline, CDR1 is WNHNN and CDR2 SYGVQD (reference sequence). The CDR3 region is CASSELGLAGGPGSYNEQFF. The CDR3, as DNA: TGCGCCAGCAGTGAGCTGGGACTAGCGGGAGGGCCGGGGTCGTACAATGAGCAGTTCTTC.

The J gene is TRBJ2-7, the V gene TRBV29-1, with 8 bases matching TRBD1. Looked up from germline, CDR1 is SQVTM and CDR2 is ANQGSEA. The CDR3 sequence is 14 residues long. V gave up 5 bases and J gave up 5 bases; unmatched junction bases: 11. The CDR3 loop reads CSVLPGQVFHEQYF. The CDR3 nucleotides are TGCAGCGTTTTACCGGGACAGGTTTTCCACGAGCAGTACTTC.

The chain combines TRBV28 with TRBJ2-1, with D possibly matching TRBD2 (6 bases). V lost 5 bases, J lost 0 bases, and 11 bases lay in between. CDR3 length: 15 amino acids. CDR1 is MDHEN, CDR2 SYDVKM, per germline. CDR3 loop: CASSPDGSSYNEQFF. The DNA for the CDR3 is TGTGCCAGCAGTCCAGACGGGAGCTCCTACAATGAGCAGTTCTTC.

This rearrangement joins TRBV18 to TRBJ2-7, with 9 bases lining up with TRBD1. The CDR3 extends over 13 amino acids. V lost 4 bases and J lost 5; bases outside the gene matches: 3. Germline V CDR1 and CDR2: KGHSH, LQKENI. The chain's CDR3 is CASSLRTGDEQYF. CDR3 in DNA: TGTGCCAGCTCACTACGGACAGGGGACGAGCAGTACTTC.

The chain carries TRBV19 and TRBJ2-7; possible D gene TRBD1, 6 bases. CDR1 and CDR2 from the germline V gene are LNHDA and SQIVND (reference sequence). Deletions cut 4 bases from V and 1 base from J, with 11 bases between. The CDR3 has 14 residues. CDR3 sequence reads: CASSTWTDSYEQYF. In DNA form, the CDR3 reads TGTGCCAGTAGTACATGGACAGATTCCTACGAGCAGTACTTC.

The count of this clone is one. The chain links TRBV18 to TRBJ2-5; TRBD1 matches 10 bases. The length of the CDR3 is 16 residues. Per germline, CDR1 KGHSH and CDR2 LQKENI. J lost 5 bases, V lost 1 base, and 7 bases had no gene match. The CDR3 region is CASSPRAATGGETQYF. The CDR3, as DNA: TGTGCCAGCTCACCACGGGCGGCGACAGGGGGCGAGACCCAGTACTTC. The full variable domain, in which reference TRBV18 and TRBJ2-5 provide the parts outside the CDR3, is NAGVMQNPRHLVRRRGQEARLRCSPMKGHSHVYWYRQLPEEGLKFMVYLQKENIIDESGMPKERFSAEFPKEGPSILRIQQVVRGDSAAYFCASSPRAATGGETQYFGPGTRLLVL.

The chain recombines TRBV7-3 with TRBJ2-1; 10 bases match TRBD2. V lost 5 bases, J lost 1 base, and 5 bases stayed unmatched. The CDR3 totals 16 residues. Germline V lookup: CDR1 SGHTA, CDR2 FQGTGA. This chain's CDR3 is CASSAIAGGSYNEQFF. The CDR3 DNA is TGTGCCAGCAGCGCGATAGCGGGAGGATCCTACAATGAGCAGTTCTTC.

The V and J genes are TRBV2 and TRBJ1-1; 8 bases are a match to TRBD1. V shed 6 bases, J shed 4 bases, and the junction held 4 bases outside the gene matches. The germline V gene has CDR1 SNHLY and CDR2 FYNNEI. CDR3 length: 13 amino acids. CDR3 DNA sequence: TGTGCCAGCAGGTACAGGGGGGGCACTGAAGCTTTCTTT. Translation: CASRYRGGTEAFF.

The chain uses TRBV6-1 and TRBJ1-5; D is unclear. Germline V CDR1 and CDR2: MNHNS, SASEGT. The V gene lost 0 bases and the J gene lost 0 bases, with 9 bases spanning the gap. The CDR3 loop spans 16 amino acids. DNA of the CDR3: TGTGCCAGCAGTGAAGCGGTCAGAAATAGCAATCAGCCCCAGCATTTT. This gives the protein CASSEAVRNSNQPQHF.

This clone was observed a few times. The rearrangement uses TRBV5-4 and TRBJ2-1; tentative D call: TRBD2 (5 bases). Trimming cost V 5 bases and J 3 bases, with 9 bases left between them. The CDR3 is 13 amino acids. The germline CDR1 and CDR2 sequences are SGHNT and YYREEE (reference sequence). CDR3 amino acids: CASRGDDYNEQFF. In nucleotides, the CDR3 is TGTGCCAGCAGGGGAGACGACTACAATGAGCAGTTCTTC.

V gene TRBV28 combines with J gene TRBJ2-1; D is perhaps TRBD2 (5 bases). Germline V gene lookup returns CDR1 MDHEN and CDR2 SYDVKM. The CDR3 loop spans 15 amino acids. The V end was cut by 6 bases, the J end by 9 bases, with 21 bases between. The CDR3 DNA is TGTGCCAGCAGACGACCCGGGTCGGGATTCGGTGAGCAGTTCTTC. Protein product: CASRRPGSGFGEQFF.

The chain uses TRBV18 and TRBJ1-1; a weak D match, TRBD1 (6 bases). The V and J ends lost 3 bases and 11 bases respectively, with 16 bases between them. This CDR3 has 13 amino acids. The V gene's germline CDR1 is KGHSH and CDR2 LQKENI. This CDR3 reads CASSPIAGVKAFF. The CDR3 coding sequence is TGTGCCAGCTCACCTATAGCAGGGGTTAAGGCTTTCTTT.

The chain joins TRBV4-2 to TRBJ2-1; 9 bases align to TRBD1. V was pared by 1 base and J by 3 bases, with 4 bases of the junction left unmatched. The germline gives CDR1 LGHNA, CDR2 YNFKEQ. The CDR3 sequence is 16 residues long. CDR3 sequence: CASSQALDRGYNEQFF. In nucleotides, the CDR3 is TGTGCCAGCAGCCAAGCCCTGGACAGGGGCTACAATGAGCAGTTCTTC.

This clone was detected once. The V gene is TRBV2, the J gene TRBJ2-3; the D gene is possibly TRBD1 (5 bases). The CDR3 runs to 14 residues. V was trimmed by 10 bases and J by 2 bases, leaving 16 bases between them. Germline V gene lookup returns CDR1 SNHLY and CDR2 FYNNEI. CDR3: CATERGFPTDTQYF. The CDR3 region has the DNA TGTGCCACCGAAAGGGGTTTCCCCACAGATACGCAGTATTTT.

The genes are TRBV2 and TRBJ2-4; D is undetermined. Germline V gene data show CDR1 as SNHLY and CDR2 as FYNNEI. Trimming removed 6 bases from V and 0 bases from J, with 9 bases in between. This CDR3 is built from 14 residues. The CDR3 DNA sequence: TGTGCCAGCAGGGGCGAACTAGCCAAAAACATTCAGTACTTC. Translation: CASRGELAKNIQYF.